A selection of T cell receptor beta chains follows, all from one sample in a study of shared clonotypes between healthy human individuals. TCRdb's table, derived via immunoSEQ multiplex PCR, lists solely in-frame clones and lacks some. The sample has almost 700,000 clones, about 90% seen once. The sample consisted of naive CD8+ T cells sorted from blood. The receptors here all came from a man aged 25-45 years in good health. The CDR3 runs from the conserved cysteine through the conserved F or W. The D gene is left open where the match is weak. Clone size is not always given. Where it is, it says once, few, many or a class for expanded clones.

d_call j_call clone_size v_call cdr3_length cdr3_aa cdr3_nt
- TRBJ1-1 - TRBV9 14 CASSAGAENTEAFF TGTGCCAGCAGCGCGGGGGCGGAGAACACTGAAGCTTTCTTT
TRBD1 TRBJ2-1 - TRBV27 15 CASSLSGQGNNEQFF TGTGCCAGCAGTTTGTCGGGACAGGGCAACAATGAGCAGTTCTTC
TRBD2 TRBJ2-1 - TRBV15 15 CATSRILAGDDEQFF TGTGCCACCAGCAGAATCCTAGCGGGAGACGATGAGCAGTTCTTC
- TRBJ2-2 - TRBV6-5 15 CASSYQTDKTGELFF TGTGCCAGCAGTTACCAGACAGATAAAACCGGGGAGCTGTTTTTT
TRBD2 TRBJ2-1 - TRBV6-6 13 CASCGGRRNEQFF TGTGCCAGCTGTGGCGGGAGGAGGAATGAGCAGTTCTTC
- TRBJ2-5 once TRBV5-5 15 CASSNPNSVGETQYF TGTGCCAGCAGCAATCCGAATAGCGTCGGAGAGACCCAGTACTTC
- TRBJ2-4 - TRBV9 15 CASSMSLDAKNIQYF TGTGCCAGCAGCATGAGTTTAGACGCCAAAAACATTCAGTACTTC
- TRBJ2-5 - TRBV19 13 CASSMEQQETQYF TGTGCCAGTAGTATGGAGCAGCAAGAGACCCAGTACTTC
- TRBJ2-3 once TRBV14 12 CASRYRGDTQYF TGTGCCAGCAGATACCGAGGAGATACGCAGTATTTT
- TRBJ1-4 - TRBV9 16 CASSEGNSATNEKLFF TGTGCCAGCAGCGAGGGGAACAGCGCAACTAATGAAAAACTGTTTTTT
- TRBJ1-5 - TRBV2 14 CASSNPDKDQPQHF TGTGCCAGCAGTAACCCGGACAAAGATCAGCCCCAGCATTTT
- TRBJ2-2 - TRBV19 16 CASSSIAPRGTGELFF TGTGCCAGTAGCTCTATAGCTCCTCGAGGGACCGGGGAGCTGTTTTTT
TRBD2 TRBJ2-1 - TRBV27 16 CASREISGSSYNEQFF TGTGCCAGCAGGGAGATAAGCGGGAGCTCCTACAATGAGCAGTTCTTC
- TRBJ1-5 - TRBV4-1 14 CASSLQGSNQPQHF TGCGCCAGCAGCCTACAGGGAAGCAATCAGCCCCAGCATTTT
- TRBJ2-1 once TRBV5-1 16 CASSPAEWGTYNEQFF TGCGCCAGCAGCCCCGCGGAGTGGGGTACCTACAATGAGCAGTTCTTC
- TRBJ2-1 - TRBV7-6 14 CASSSGPGGNEQFF TGTGCCAGCAGCTCGGGACCTGGTGGCAATGAGCAGTTCTTC
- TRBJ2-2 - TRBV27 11 CASSGTGELFF TGTGCCAGCAGTGGCACCGGGGAGCTGTTTTTT
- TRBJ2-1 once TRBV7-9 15 CASANTDGEYNEQFF TGTGCCAGCGCCAACACGGACGGGGAGTACAATGAGCAGTTCTTC
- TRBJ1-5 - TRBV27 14 CASSVLGDNQPQHF TGTGCCAGCAGTGTGTTGGGCGACAATCAGCCCCAGCATTTT
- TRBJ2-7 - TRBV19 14 CASSIAGPPGEQYF TGTGCCAGTAGTATCGCGGGCCCACCAGGAGAGCAGTACTTC
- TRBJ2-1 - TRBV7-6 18 CASSLAGTQLGSYNEQFF TGTGCCAGCAGCTTAGCCGGGACCCAACTCGGCTCCTACAATGAGCAGTTCTTC
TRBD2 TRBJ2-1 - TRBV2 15 CASSDRLAGNNEQFF TGTGCCAGCAGTGACCGTCTAGCGGGAAACAATGAGCAGTTCTTC
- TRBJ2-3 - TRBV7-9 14 CASSLAGSSDTQYF TGTGCCAGCAGCTTAGCGGGCTCTAGCGACACGCAGTATTTT
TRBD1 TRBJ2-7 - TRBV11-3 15 CASSPRTGGIYEQYF TGTGCCAGCAGCCCAAGGACAGGGGGAATCTACGAGCAGTACTTC
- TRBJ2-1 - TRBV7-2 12 CASSLMRNEQFF TGTGCCAGCAGCTTAATGCGCAATGAGCAGTTCTTC
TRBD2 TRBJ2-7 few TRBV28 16 CASSLLAGNAPYEQYF TGTGCCAGCAGTTTATTAGCGGGGAATGCGCCCTACGAGCAGTACTTC
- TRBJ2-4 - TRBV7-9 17 CASSPHQGQLAKNIQYF TGTGCCAGCAGCCCTCATCAGGGGCAACTAGCCAAAAACATTCAGTACTTC
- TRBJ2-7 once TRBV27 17 CASSLSLLRSPSYEQYF TGTGCCAGCAGTTTATCTCTCCTAAGAAGTCCTTCCTACGAGCAGTACTTC
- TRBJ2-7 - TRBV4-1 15 CASSQGVGASYEQYF TGCGCCAGCAGCCAGGGGGTGGGGGCGTCCTACGAGCAGTACTTC
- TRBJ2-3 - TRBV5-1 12 CASSVGGDTQYF TGCGCCAGCAGCGTAGGGGGAGATACGCAGTATTTT
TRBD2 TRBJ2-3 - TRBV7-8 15 CASSLGLANTDTQYF TGTGCCAGCAGCTTAGGACTAGCCAACACAGATACGCAGTATTTT
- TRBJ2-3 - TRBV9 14 CATLLQEISDTQYF TGTGCCACTCTCCTACAGGAAATTTCTGATACGCAGTATTTT
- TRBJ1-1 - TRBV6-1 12 CASSDRARTAFF TGTGCCAGCAGTGATAGGGCGAGAACGGCTTTCTTT
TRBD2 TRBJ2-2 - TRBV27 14 CASSFGLAVGELFF TGTGCCAGCAGTTTTGGACTAGCGGTCGGGGAGCTGTTTTTT
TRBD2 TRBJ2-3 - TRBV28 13 CATRGGTGDTQYF TGTGCCACCCGGGGGGGAACTGGGGATACGCAGTATTTT
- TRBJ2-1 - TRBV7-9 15 CAGTLRDLDYNEQFF TGTGCCGGGACCCTCCGGGACTTAGACTACAATGAGCAGTTCTTC
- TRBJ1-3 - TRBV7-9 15 CASSSPRGESSTIYF TGTGCCAGCAGCTCTCCGAGGGGGGAGAGTAGCACCATATATTTT
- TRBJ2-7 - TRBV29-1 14 CSVEVPGQTYEQYF TGCAGCGTTGAAGTTCCGGGACAAACCTACGAGCAGTACTTC
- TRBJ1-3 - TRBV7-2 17 CASSSPSSGINGNTIYF TGTGCCAGCAGCTCCCCGTCGTCGGGGATAAATGGAAACACCATATATTTT
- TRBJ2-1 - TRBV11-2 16 CASSFGSRGSYNEQFF TGTGCCAGCAGCTTCGGTAGCAGGGGATCCTACAATGAGCAGTTCTTC
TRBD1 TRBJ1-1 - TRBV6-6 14 CASSRGQGGTEAFF TGTGCCAGCAGTCGTGGACAGGGCGGTACTGAAGCTTTCTTT
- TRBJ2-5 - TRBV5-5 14 CASSELQGQETQYF TGTGCCAGCAGCGAACTACAGGGCCAAGAGACCCAGTACTTC
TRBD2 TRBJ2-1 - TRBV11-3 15 CASSLRREGVNEQFF TGTGCCAGCAGCTTACGACGGGAGGGGGTCAATGAGCAGTTCTTC
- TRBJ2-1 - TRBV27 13 CASSLAGSNEQFF TGTGCCAGCAGTTTAGCTGGGAGCAATGAGCAGTTCTTC
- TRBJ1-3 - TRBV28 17 CASSSTLTTDSGNTIYF TGTGCCAGCAGTTCAACCCTAACGACGGACTCTGGAAACACCATATATTTT
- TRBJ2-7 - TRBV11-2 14 CASSLYTGSYEQYF TGTGCCAGCAGCTTATATACAGGGTCCTACGAGCAGTACTTC
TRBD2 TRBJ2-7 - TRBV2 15 CASRLTAGVVEEQYF TGTGCCAGCAGATTGACAGCGGGAGTGGTTGAAGAGCAGTACTTC
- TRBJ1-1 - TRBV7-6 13 CASSPPANTEAFF TGTGCCAGCAGCCCTCCGGCGAACACTGAAGCTTTCTTT
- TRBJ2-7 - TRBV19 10 CASSIKEQYF TGTGCCAGTAGTATAAAGGAGCAGTACTTC
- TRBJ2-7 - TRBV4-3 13 CASSQVGGGEQYF TGCGCCAGCAGCCAAGTAGGAGGAGGGGAGCAGTACTTC
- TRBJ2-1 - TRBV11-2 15 CASSSEWGGRYEQFF TGTGCCAGCAGCTCTGAATGGGGGGGCCGGTATGAGCAGTTCTTC
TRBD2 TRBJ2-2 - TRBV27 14 CASSPGLELGELFF TGTGCCAGCAGTCCGGGACTAGAACTCGGGGAGCTGTTTTTT
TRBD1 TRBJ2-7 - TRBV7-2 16 CASSFLPGQGVYEQYF TGTGCCAGCAGCTTTCTCCCGGGACAGGGGGTATACGAGCAGTACTTC
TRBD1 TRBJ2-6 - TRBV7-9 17 CASSFVRGIGGANVLTF TGTGCCAGCAGCTTCGTCAGGGGGATCGGCGGGGCCAACGTCCTGACTTTC
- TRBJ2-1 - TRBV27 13 CASSKGARGEQFF TGTGCCAGCAGCAAAGGGGCGCGCGGTGAGCAGTTCTTC
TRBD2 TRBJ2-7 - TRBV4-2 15 CASSQDRASGYEQYF TGTGCCAGCAGCCAAGACCGGGCTAGCGGATACGAGCAGTACTTC
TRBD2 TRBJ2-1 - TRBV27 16 CASSLSAGDLGNEQFF TGTGCCAGCAGTTTGTCCGCGGGAGATCTGGGCAATGAGCAGTTCTTC
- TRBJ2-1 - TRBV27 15 CASSSGTPTYNEQFF TGTGCCAGCAGTTCCGGGACCCCAACCTACAATGAGCAGTTCTTC
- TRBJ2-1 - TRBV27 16 CASSSGTLPTYNEQFF TGTGCCAGCTCGTCCGGGACACTTCCAACCTACAATGAGCAGTTCTTC